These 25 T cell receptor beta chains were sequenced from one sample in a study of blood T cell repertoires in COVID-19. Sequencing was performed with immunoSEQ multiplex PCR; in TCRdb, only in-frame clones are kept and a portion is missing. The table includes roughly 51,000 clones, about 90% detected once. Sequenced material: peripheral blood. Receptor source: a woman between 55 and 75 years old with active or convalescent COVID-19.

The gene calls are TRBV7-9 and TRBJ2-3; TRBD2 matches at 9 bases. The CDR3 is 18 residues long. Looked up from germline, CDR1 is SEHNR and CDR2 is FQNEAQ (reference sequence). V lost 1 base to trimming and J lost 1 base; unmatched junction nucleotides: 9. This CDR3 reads CASSLEGTSLLRTDTQYF. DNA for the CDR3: TGTGCCAGCAGCTTAGAGGGGACTAGCTTACTCCGCACAGATACGCAGTATTTT.

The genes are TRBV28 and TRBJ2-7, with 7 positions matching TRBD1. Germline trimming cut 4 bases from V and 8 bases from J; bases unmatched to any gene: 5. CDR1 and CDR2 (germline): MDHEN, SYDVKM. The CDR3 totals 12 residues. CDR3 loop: CASSSGGQKQYF. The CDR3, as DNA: TGTGCCAGCAGTTCAGGGGGACAGAAGCAGTACTTC.

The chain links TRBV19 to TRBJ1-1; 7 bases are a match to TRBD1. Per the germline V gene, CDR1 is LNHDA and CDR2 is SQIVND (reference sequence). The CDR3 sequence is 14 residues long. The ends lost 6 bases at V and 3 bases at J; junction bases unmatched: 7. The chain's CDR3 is CASRRGLLDTEAFF. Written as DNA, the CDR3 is TGTGCCAGTAGGAGGGGGCTCTTGGACACTGAAGCTTTCTTT. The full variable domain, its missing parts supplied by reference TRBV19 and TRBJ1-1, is DGGITQSPKYLFRKEGQNVTLSCEQNLNHDAMYWYRQDPGQGLRLIYYSQIVNDFQKGDIAEGYSVSREKKESFPLTVTSAQKNPTAFYLCASRRGLLDTEAFFGQGTRLTVV.

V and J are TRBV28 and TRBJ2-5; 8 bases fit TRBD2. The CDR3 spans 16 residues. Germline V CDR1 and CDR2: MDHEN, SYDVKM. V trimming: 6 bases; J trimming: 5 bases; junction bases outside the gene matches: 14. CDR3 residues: CASRRGTSAEWETQYF. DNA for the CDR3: TGTGCCAGCAGAAGGGGGACTAGTGCCGAGTGGGAGACCCAGTACTTC.

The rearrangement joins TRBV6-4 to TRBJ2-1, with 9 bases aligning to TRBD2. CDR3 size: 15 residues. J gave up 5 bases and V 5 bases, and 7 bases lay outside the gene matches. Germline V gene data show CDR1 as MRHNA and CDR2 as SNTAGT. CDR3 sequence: CASSLLAGGHNEQFF. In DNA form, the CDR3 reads TGTGCCAGCAGTCTACTAGCGGGCGGCCACAATGAGCAGTTCTTC.

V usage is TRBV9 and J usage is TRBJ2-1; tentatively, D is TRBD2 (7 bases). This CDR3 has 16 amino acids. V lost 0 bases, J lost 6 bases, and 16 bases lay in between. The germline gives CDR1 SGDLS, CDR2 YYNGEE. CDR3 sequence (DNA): TGTGCCAGCAGCGTAGAGGGGGGAGGGCCTTTCAATGAGCAGTTCTTC. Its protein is CASSVEGGGPFNEQFF. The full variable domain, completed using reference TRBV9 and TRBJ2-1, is DSGVTQTPKHLITATGQRVTLRCSPRSGDLSVYWYQQSLDQGLQFLIQYYNGEERAKGNILERFSAQQFPDLHSELNLSSLELGDSALYFCASSVEGGGPFNEQFFGPGTRLTVL.

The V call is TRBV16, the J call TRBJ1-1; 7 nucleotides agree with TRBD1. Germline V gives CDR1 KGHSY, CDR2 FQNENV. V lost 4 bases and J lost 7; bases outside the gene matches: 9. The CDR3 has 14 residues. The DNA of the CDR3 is TGTGCCAGCAGCCCGAGACAGGGAATAAGTGAAGCTTTCTTT. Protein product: CASSPRQGISEAFF.

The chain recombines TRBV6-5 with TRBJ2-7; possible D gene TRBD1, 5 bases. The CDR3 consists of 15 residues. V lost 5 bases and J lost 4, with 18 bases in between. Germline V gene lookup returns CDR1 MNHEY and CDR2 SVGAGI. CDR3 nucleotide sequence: TGTGCCAGCAGTCCAGAACGGACAAATTGGTACGAGCAGTACTTC. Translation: CASSPERTNWYEQYF.

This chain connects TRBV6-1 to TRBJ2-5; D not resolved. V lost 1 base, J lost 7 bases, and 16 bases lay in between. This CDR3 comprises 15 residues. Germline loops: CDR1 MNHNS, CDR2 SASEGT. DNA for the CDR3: TGTGCCAGCAGTGAAGGTGGTACTCAGCGAGGGACCCAGTACTTC. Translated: CASSEGGTQRGTQYF.

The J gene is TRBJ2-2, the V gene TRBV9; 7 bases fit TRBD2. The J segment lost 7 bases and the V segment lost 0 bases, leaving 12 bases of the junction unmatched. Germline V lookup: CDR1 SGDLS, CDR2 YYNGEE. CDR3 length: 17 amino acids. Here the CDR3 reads CASSVDVGRVRGGELFF. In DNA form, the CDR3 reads TGTGCCAGCAGCGTAGACGTTGGGAGGGTAAGAGGCGGGGAGCTGTTTTTT. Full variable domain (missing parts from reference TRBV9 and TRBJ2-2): DSGVTQTPKHLITATGQRVTLRCSPRSGDLSVYWYQQSLDQGLQFLIQYYNGEERAKGNILERFSAQQFPDLHSELNLSSLELGDSALYFCASSVDVGRVRGGELFFGEGSRLTVL.

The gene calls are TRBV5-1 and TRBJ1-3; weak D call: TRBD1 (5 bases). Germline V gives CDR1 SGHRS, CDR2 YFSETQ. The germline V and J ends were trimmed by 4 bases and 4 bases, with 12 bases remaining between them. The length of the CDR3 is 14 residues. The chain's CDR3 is CASSKTVGGNTIYF. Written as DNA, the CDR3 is TGCGCCAGCAGCAAGACAGTGGGGGGAAACACCATATATTTT.

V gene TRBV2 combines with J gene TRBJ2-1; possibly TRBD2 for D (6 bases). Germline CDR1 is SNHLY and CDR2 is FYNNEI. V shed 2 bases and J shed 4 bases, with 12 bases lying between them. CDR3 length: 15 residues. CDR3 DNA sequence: TGTGCCAGCAGTGAATCGGAGGGCATATACAATGAGCAGTTCTTC. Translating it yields CASSESEGIYNEQFF.

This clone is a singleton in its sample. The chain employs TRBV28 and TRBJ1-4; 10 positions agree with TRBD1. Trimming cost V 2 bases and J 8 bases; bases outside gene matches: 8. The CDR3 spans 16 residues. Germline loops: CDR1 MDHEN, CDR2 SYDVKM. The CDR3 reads CASSLPRQGAREKLFF. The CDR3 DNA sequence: TGTGCCAGCAGTTTACCCCGACAGGGGGCGAGGGAAAAACTGTTTTTT.

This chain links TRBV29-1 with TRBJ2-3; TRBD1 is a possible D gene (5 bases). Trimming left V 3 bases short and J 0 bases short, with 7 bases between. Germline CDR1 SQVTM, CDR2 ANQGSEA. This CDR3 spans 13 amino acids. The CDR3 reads CSVDQGSTDTQYF. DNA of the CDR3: TGCAGCGTTGACCAGGGAAGCACAGATACGCAGTATTTT.

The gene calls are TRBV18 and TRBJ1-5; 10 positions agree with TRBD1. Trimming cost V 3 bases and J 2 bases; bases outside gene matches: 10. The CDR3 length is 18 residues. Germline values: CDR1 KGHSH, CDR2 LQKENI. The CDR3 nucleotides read TGTGCCAGCTCACCCGGACAGGGGGGATCGGTAGGCAATCAGCCCCAGCATTTT. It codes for CASSPGQGGSVGNQPQHF.

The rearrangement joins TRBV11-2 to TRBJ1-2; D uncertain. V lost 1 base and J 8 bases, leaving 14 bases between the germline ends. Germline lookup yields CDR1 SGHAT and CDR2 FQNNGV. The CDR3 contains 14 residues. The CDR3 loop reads CASSLGARAGGYTF. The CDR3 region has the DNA TGTGCCAGCAGCTTAGGGGCTAGGGCGGGAGGCTACACCTTC.

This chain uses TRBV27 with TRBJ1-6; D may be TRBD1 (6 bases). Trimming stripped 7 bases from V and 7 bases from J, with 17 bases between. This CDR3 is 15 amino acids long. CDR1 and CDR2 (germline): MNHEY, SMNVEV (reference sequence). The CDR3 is CASTNGGLPNSPLHF. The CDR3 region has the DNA TGTGCCAGCACCAACGGGGGGCTCCCGAATTCACCCCTCCACTTT.

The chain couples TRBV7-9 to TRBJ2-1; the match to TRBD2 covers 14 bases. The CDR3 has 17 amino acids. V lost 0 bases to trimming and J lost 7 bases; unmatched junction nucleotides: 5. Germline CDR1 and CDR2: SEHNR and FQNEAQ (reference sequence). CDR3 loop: CASSLAGTSGGWNEQFF. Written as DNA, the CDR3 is TGTGCCAGCAGCTTAGCAGGGACTAGCGGGGGATGGAATGAGCAGTTCTTC.

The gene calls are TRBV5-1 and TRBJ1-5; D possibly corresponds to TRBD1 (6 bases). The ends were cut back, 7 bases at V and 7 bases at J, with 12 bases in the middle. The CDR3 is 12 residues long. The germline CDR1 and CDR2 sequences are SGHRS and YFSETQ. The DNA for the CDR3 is TGCGCCAGCGGGGGGGCCAGGCAGCCCCAGCATTTT. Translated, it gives CASGGARQPQHF.

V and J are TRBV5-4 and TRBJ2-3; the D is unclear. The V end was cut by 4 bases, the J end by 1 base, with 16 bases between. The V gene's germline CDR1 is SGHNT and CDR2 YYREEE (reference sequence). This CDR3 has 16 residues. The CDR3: CASSPASREGTDTQYF. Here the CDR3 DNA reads TGTGCCAGCAGCCCTGCCTCGCGTGAGGGCACAGATACGCAGTATTTT.

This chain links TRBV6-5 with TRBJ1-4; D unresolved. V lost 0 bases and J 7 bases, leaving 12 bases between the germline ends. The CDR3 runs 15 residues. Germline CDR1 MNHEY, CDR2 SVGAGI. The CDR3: CASSYSIGRGEKLFF. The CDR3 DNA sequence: TGTGCCAGCAGTTACTCAATAGGGCGGGGTGAAAAACTGTTTTTT.

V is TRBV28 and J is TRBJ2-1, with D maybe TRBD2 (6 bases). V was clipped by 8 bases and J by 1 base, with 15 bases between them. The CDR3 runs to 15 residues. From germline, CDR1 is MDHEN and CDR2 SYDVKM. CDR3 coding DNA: TGTGCCAGCGGTATAACGGCGGGATCCTACAATGAGCAGTTCTTC. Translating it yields CASGITAGSYNEQFF.

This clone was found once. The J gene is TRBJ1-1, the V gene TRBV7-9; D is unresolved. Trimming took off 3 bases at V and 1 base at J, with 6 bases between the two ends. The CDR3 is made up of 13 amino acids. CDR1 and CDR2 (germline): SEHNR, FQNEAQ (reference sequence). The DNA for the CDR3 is TGTGCCAGCAGCTTTGAGAAGAACACTGAAGCTTTCTTT. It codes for CASSFEKNTEAFF. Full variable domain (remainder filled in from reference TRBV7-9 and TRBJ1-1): DTGVSQNPRHKITKRGQNVTFRCDPISEHNRLYWYRQTLGQGPEFLTYFQNEAQLEKSRLLSDRFSAERPKGSFSTLEIQRTEQGDSAMYLCASSFEKNTEAFFGQGTRLTVV.

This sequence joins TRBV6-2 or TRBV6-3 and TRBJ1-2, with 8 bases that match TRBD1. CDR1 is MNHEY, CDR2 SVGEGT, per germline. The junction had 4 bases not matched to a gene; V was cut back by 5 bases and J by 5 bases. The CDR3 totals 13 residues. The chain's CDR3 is CASSEDREYGYTF. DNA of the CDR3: TGTGCCAGCAGTGAGGACAGGGAATATGGCTACACCTTC.

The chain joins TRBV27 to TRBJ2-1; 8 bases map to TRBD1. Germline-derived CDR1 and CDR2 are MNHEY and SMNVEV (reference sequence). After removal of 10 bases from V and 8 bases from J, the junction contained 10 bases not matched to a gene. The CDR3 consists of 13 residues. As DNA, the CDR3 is TGTGCCACCATGGACAGGGTAGGGGATGAGCAGTTCTTC. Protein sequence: CATMDRVGDEQFF.